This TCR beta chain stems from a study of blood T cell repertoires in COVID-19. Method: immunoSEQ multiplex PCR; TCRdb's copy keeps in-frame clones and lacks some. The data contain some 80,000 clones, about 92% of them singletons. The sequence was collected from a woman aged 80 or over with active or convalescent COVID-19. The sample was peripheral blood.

CDR3 protein: CASSLEGRGGHGYTF. Written as DNA, the CDR3 is TGTGCCAGCAGTTTAGAGGGCAGGGGCGGTCATGGCTACACCTTC. This chain connects TRBV28 to TRBJ1-2, with D perhaps TRBD1 (6 bases). The CDR3 runs to 15 residues. The V gene's germline CDR1 is MDHEN and CDR2 SYDVKM. With 2 bases removed from V and 6 bases from J, the gap between germline ends came to 16 bases.